The 11 T cell receptor beta chains below were found in one sample sequenced in a study of CD8+CD57+ T cells in acquired aplastic anemia. TCR beta VDJ combinations and CDR3 sequences were profiled from genomic DNA. TCRdb called the reads again in MiXCR, with one record for every CDR3 protein. This table holds 200,000 or so distinct CDR3 sequences, 64% found once. What was sequenced was sorted CD4+, CD8+, or CD8+CD57+ T cells (not recorded which) from PBMCs. The receptors originated from a human donor with severe aplastic anemia or a healthy control (not recorded which).

This chain uses TRBV20-1 with TRBJ2-3, with TRBD2 matching 9 bases. Germline CDR1 is DFQATT and CDR2 is SNEGSKA (reference sequence). The CDR3 consists of 18 residues. V gave up 3 bases and J gave up 5 bases; unmatched junction bases: 18. The CDR3 nucleotides read TGCAGTGCTAGTGGTTTAGCGGGAGAGAATACTCCGCTAGATACGCAGTATTTT. Its protein is CSASGLAGENTPLDTQYF.

This clonotype was detected a few times. This chain joins TRBV27 and TRBJ1-5, with D perhaps TRBD1 (5 bases). This CDR3 is 16 amino acids long. Trimming shortened V by 7 bases and J by 5 bases, and 21 bases separated the two germline ends. Germline V lookup: CDR1 MNHEY, CDR2 SMNVEV (reference sequence). The CDR3 DNA is TGTGCCAGCAAAAAGGGGCGGGTAGGTGTTGATCAGCCCCAGCATTTT. Its translation: CASKKGRVGVDQPQHF.

The chain recombines TRBV7-3 with TRBJ2-2; TRBD1 might be the D (6 bases). V was pared by 5 bases and J by 1 base, with 11 bases between. This CDR3 comprises 15 residues. The germline CDR1 and CDR2 sequences are SGHTA and FQGTGA. DNA of the CDR3: TGTGCCAGCAGCGTGGGACAAATGAACACCGGGGAGCTGTTTTTT. It is translated as CASSVGQMNTGELFF.

The rearrangement links TRBV24-1 to TRBJ1-4; D unclear. The CDR3 extends over 14 amino acids. Trimming took off 4 bases at V and 10 bases at J, with 15 bases between the two ends. The germline V gene has CDR1 KGHDR and CDR2 SFDVKD. CDR3 nucleotides: TGTGCCACCAGTGACCCATCAACGGACGGAAAACTGTTTTTT. Protein product: CATSDPSTDGKLFF.

This clonotype was seen once. CDR3: CSAGWFQETQYF. CDR3 coding DNA: TGCAGCGCTGGATGGTTTCAAGAGACCCAGTACTTC. The chain joins TRBV29-1 to TRBJ2-5; D gene ambiguous. CDR3 size: 12 residues. Per germline, CDR1 SQVTM and CDR2 ANQGSEA. Deletions cut 7 bases from V and 2 bases from J, with 11 bases between.

The rearrangement uses TRBV7-9 and TRBJ2-5, with 7 bases identical to TRBD1. CDR3 length equals 13 residues. J gave up 5 bases and V 5 bases, and 5 bases lay outside the gene matches. CDR1 and CDR2 from the germline V gene are SEHNR and FQNEAQ (reference sequence). CDR3 nucleotides: TGTGCCAGCAGCACACAGGGGCCTGAGACCCAGTACTTC. As protein: CASSTQGPETQYF.

In this sample, this clonotype turned up a few times. This sequence joins TRBV7-2 and TRBJ2-2; D is undetermined. The CDR3 spans 13 residues. Looked up from germline, CDR1 is SGHTA and CDR2 is FQGNSA. Trimming pared 1 base from V and 4 bases from J, leaving 4 bases between. CDR3 amino acids: CASSLDGTGELFF. The CDR3 DNA reads as TGTGCCAGCAGCTTAGATGGCACCGGGGAGCTGTTTTTT.

With regard to this clonotype: Without the conserved terminal phenylalanine or tryptophan, this CDR3 likely stems from a read error. V gene TRBV6-5 combines with J gene TRBJ1-6; no clear D gene. CDR3 length: 16 amino acids. Trimming left V 6 bases short and J 5 bases short, with 17 bases between. CDR1 and CDR2 (germline): MNHEY, SVGAGI. The CDR3 here is CASRDYYTENNSPLHL. The CDR3, as DNA: TGTGCCAGCAGAGACTACTACACCGAGAATAATTCACCCCTCCACCTT.

This clonotype has at least ten counts. The chain combines TRBV12-3 or TRBV12-4 with TRBJ2-5; TRBD1 is a possible D gene (6 bases). V was trimmed by 7 bases and J by 0 bases, leaving 18 bases between them. This CDR3 has 16 amino acids. The CDR3 here is CASTSSGQRYQETQYF. The CDR3 nucleotides are TGTGCCAGCACCTCTTCAGGACAGAGGTACCAAGAGACCCAGTACTTC.

V gene TRBV9 combines with J gene TRBJ1-2; TRBD1 aligns across 7 bases. Germline V CDR1 and CDR2: SGDLS, YYNGEE. The CDR3 has 16 amino acids. The V and J ends lost 2 bases and 0 bases, in that order; junction bases with no gene match: 7. This CDR3 reads CASSVTQGTANYGYTF. CDR3 in DNA: TGTGCCAGCAGCGTCACCCAGGGGACAGCTAACTATGGCTACACCTTC.

The rearrangement links TRBV7-2 to TRBJ1-6, with D uncertain. V was trimmed by 4 bases and J by 7 bases, leaving 8 bases between them. Germline CDR1 reads SGHTA; CDR2 reads FQGNSA. The CDR3 consists of 13 residues. CDR3 residues: CASSSNRNSPLHF. The DNA of the CDR3 is TGTGCCAGCAGCTCAAACAGAAATTCACCCCTCCACTTT.